The 19 T cell receptor beta chains listed next were all sequenced from one sample in a study of blood T cell repertoires in COVID-19. Libraries were prepared by immunoSEQ multiplex PCR; TCRdb keeps only in-frame clonotypes and omits some of them. The sample lists approximately 200,000 clones, about 85% occurring once. Sequencing used PBMCs or T cells enriched from blood (not recorded which). These receptors came from a man aged 35 to 55 who had recovered from COVID-19.

J is TRBJ2-7 and V is TRBV7-2, with TRBD2 matching over 10 bases. The CDR3 loop spans 15 amino acids. The germline V gene has CDR1 SGHTA and CDR2 FQGNSA. V shed 6 bases, J shed 6 bases, and the junction held 11 bases outside the gene matches. The CDR3 here is CASRPRLAGSFEQYF. CDR3 DNA: TGTGCCAGCAGACCAAGACTAGCGGGTAGTTTCGAGCAGTACTTC. The complete variable domain, with remaining parts taken from reference TRBV7-2 and TRBJ2-7, reads GAGVSQSPSNKVTEKGKDVELRCDPISGHTALYWYRQSLGQGLEFLIYFQGNSAPDKSGLPSDRFSAERTGGSVSTLTIQRTQQEDSAVYLCASRPRLAGSFEQYFGPGTRLTVT.

The chain has TRBV9 and TRBJ2-5; D perhaps matches TRBD2 (6 bases). The V gene's germline CDR1 is SGDLS and CDR2 YYNGEE. This CDR3 has 16 residues. V shed 3 bases and J shed 5 bases, with 20 bases lying between them. CDR3 amino acids: CASSAGGRAGWETQYF. CDR3 nucleotide sequence: TGTGCCAGCAGCGCCGGGGGTCGAGCGGGCTGGGAGACCCAGTACTTC.

The chain uses TRBV5-5 and TRBJ2-7, with 8 nucleotides matching TRBD2. V was clipped by 4 bases and J by 4 bases; unmatched bases: 13. The germline V gene has CDR1 SGHKS and CDR2 YYEKEE (reference sequence). This CDR3 comprises 16 residues. The DNA of the CDR3 is TGTGCCAGCAGCAACGACTTCTCGGGAGGGCCGTACGAGCAGTACTTC. Its protein product is CASSNDFSGGPYEQYF.

This chain links TRBV25-1 with TRBJ2-7; 11 bases match TRBD1. Germline loops: CDR1 MGHDK, CDR2 SYGVNS. The CDR3 is made up of 14 amino acids. Trimming at V came to 4 bases and at J to 6 bases, leaving 5 bases not matched to a gene. Written as DNA, the CDR3 is TGTGCCAGCAGTGGGGACAGGGGGGCGCGCGAGCAGTACTTC. It specifies CASSGDRGAREQYF.

This clone was recorded once. V and J are TRBV27 and TRBJ2-1, with 8 bases that match TRBD2. From germline, CDR1 is MNHEY and CDR2 SMNVEV (reference sequence). The CDR3 spans 15 residues. V lost 3 bases to trimming and J lost 7 bases; unmatched junction nucleotides: 8. CDR3 in DNA: TGTGCCAGCAGTTTTTTAACGGGAGGGTTGAATGAGCAGTTCTTC. Translating it yields CASSFLTGGLNEQFF.

V usage is TRBV6-5 and J usage is TRBJ1-2; D is perhaps TRBD1 (6 bases). CDR3 length: 14 amino acids. Trimming stripped 7 bases from V and 2 bases from J, with 14 bases between. The V gene's germline CDR1 is MNHEY and CDR2 SVGAGI. The CDR3 DNA follows: TGTGCCAGCACACAGGGCACTCAGAACTATGGCTACACCTTC. Protein sequence: CASTQGTQNYGYTF.

The genes are TRBV5-4 and TRBJ1-1; 8 bases line up with TRBD1. Trimming took 2 bases from V and 7 from J; bases not matched to a gene: 4. Germline V CDR1 and CDR2: SGHNT, YYREEE (reference sequence). There are 13 residues in the CDR3. CDR3 DNA sequence: TGTGCCAGCAGCTTAGCAGGGGGCAGTGAAGCTTTCTTT. Amino acids: CASSLAGGSEAFF.

As DNA, the CDR3 is TGCGCCAGCAGTATTGTAGGACAGGAGAATGAAAAACTGTTTTTT. It encodes CASSIVGQENEKLFF. The chain links TRBV5-1 to TRBJ1-4; TRBD1 agrees at 7 bases. J was trimmed by 5 bases and V by 5 bases; bases with no gene match: 9. There are 15 residues in the CDR3. The germline V gene encodes CDR1 SGHRS and CDR2 YFSETQ.

The CDR3 reads CASSEYGRGQAFF. The CDR3 DNA reads as TGTGCCAGCAGTGAATATGGCAGGGGACAGGCTTTCTTT. The chain couples TRBV25-1 to TRBJ1-1, with 7 bases that match TRBD1. Losses at the gene ends were 0 bases for V and 11 bases for J; bases not matched to a gene: 6. The CDR3 totals 13 residues. Germline V lookup: CDR1 MGHDK, CDR2 SYGVNS.

The J gene is TRBJ1-5, the V gene TRBV15; D remains ambiguous. V gave up 4 bases and J gave up 0 bases, with 4 bases separating them. The CDR3 is 13 amino acids. The germline V gene has CDR1 LNHNV and CDR2 YYDKDF (reference sequence). The CDR3 nucleotides are TGTGCCACCAGCATTAATAGCAATCAGCCCCAGCATTTT. It codes for CATSINSNQPQHF.

J is TRBJ2-5 and V is TRBV28; 9 nucleotides align to TRBD1. This CDR3 contains 14 residues. Germline CDR1 MDHEN, CDR2 SYDVKM. The ends lost 4 bases at V and 5 bases at J; junction bases unmatched: 5. In DNA form, the CDR3 reads TGTGCCAGCAGTTCCGGGACAGGGTTGGAGACCCAGTACTTC. This encodes CASSSGTGLETQYF.

This clone was picked up a small number of times. This chain uses TRBV30 with TRBJ1-6; 10 nucleotides align to TRBD1. The junction had 7 bases not matched to a gene; V was cut back by 1 base and J by 10 bases. The V gene's germline CDR1 is GTSNPN and CDR2 SVGIG (reference sequence). The CDR3 extends over 15 amino acids. CDR3 bases: TGTGCCTGGAGTGCCCGGACAGGGGGTAGCTCACCCCTCCACTTT. This gives the protein CAWSARTGGSSPLHF.

The table lists this clone with a count of one. The chain uses TRBV6-5 and TRBJ2-3; 11 bases are a match to TRBD2. The V and J ends lost 4 bases and 6 bases, in that order; junction bases with no gene match: 6. The CDR3 extends over 15 amino acids. Germline V gives CDR1 MNHEY, CDR2 SVGAGI. The CDR3: CASSSTSGVRDTQYF. The CDR3 DNA reads TGTGCCAGCAGTTCGACTAGCGGGGTCCGGGATACGCAGTATTTT.

The chain recombines TRBV20-1 with TRBJ2-7; tentative D call: TRBD2 (5 bases). This CDR3 comprises 13 residues. From germline, CDR1 is DFQATT and CDR2 SNEGSKA (reference sequence). Trimming took 3 bases from V and 5 from J, leaving 14 bases between them. The CDR3 is CSASGQNGDEQYF. For the CDR3, the DNA is TGCAGTGCTAGTGGTCAGAACGGGGACGAGCAGTACTTC.

This clone was found once. This rearrangement joins TRBV19 to TRBJ1-3, with TRBD1 as a possible D gene (6 bases). Trimming left V 1 base short and J 4 bases short, with 8 bases between. CDR1 LNHDA and CDR2 SQIVND come from the germline V gene (reference sequence). The CDR3 contains 14 residues. The CDR3 is CASSIGTDGNTIYF. Written as DNA, the CDR3 is TGTGCCAGTAGTATAGGGACAGACGGAAACACCATATATTTT.

J is TRBJ1-6 and V is TRBV7-2; TRBD1 aligns across 7 bases. Looked up from germline, CDR1 is SGHTA and CDR2 is FQGNSA. The CDR3 covers 12 residues. The J segment lost 9 bases and the V segment lost 5 bases, leaving 1 base of the junction unmatched. The CDR3 protein is CASSHRGSPLHF. The CDR3 nucleotides read TGTGCCAGCAGCCACAGGGGTTCACCCCTCCACTTT. The full variable domain, with the rest looked up from reference TRBV7-2 and TRBJ1-6, is GAGVSQSPSNKVTEKGKDVELRCDPISGHTALYWYRQSLGQGLEFLIYFQGNSAPDKSGLPSDRFSAERTGGSVSTLTIQRTQQEDSAVYLCASSHRGSPLHFGNGTRLTVT.

The chain links TRBV21-1 to TRBJ2-2; the D segment call TRBD2 is taken from the table without a DNA check. TRBV21-1 represents a pseudogene. The CDR3 is 19 residues long. The CDR3 here is CASSKNLWTSGSGTGELFF. The CDR3 DNA sequence: TGTGCCAGCAGCAAAAACCTTTGGACTAGCGGGAGCGGCACCGGGGAGCTGTTTTTT.

This chain links TRBV7-2 with TRBJ2-7; possible D gene TRBD2, 6 bases. This CDR3 comprises 15 residues. V lost 0 bases and J 6 bases, leaving 15 bases between the germline ends. The germline gives CDR1 SGHTA, CDR2 FQGNSA. CDR3 DNA: TGTGCCAGCAGCTTAGCTCCCGGGGCGGGATCCGAGCAGTACTTC. Its translation is CASSLAPGAGSEQYF. Drawing the rest from reference TRBV7-2 and TRBJ2-7, the complete variable domain is GAGVSQSPSNKVTEKGKDVELRCDPISGHTALYWYRQSLGQGLEFLIYFQGNSAPDKSGLPSDRFSAERTGGSVSTLTIQRTQQEDSAVYLCASSLAPGAGSEQYFGPGTRLTVT.

The gene calls are TRBV5-6 and TRBJ2-7; D may be TRBD2 (6 bases). The CDR3 spans 13 residues. CDR1 SGHDT and CDR2 YYEEEE come from the germline V gene. The V gene lost 6 bases and the J gene lost 3 bases, with 13 bases spanning the gap. The CDR3 here is CASTEGTLYEQYF. CDR3 coding DNA: TGTGCCAGCACGGAGGGGACCCTCTACGAGCAGTACTTC.